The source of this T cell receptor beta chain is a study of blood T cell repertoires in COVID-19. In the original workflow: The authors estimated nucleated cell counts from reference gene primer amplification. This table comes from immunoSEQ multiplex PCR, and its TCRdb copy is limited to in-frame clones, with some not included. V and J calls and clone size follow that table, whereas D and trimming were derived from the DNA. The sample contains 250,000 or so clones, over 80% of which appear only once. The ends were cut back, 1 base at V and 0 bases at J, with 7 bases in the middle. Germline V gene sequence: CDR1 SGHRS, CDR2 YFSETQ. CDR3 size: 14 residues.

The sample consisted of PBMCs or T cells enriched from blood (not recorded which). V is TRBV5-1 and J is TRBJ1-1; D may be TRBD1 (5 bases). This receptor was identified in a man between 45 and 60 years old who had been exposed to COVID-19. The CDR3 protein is CASSLSQVNTEAFF. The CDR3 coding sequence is TGCGCCAGCAGCTTGTCACAGGTGAACACTGAAGCTTTCTTT. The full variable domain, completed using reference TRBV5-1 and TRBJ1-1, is KAGVTQTPRYLIKTRGQQVTLSCSPISGHRSVSWYQQTPGQGLQFLFEYFSETQRNKGNFPGRFSGRQFSNSRSEMNVSTLELGDSALYLCASSLSQVNTEAFFGQGTRLTVV.